Here is one T cell receptor (beta chain) with its context. The data derive from a study of cytomegalovirus exposure and HLA in healthy donors. TCRdb keeps only in-frame clones here, not all; method: immunoSEQ multiplex PCR. The sample records 100,000 to 150,000 clones, 85% to 90% being singletons. The germline V gene encodes CDR1 ENHRY and CDR2 SYGVKD. The CDR3 is made up of 16 amino acids. Losses at the gene ends were 3 bases for V and 2 bases for J; bases not matched to a gene: 8. J is TRBJ2-3 and V is TRBV10-3, with 7 bases fitting TRBD2. The sequence came from a woman younger than 30 in good health and CMV-seronegative. Input material: PBMCs. Here the CDR3 reads CAISDRAGSATDTQYF. The CDR3 DNA is TGTGCCATCAGTGACAGAGCGGGGTCAGCCACAGATACGCAGTATTTT.